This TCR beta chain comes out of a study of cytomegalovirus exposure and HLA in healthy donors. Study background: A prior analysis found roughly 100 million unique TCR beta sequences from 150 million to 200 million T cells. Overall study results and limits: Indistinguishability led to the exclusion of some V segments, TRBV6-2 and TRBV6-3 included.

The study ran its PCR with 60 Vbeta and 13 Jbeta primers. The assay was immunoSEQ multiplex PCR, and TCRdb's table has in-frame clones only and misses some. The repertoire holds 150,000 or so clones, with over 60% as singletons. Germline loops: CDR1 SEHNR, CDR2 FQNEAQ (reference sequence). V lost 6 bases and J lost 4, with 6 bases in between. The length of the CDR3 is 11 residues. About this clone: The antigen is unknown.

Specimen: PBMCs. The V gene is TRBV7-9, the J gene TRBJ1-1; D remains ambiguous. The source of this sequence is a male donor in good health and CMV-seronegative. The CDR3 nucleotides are TGTGCCAGCAGTTCCTCCACTGAAGCTTTCTTT. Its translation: CASSSSTEAFF. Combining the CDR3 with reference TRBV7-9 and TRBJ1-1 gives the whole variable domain DTGVSQNPRHKITKRGQNVTFRCDPISEHNRLYWYRQTLGQGPEFLTYFQNEAQLEKSRLLSDRFSAERPKGSFSTLEIQRTEQGDSAMYLCASSSSTEAFFGQGTRLTVV.